The clone carrying this T cell receptor (beta chain) was counted ten times or more. As yet, its antigen is unknown. The V and J ends lost 4 bases and 5 bases, in that order; junction bases with no gene match: 9. The CDR3 runs to 15 residues. From germline, CDR1 is SGDLS and CDR2 YYNGEE. The source of the sample is a study of blood T cells in healthy people across ages. Next came a second PCR, run for roughly 6 to 11 cycles, which used a sample-barcoded 5' primer along with a J-beta primer mix. The template-switch adaptor, which had 12 random nucleotides, put a tag on each cDNA molecule. TCRdb processed the 5' RACE reads anew with MiXCR; each CDR3 protein has one entry. The profile shows about 640,000 distinct CDR3 sequences, roughly 58% of them singletons. Study-wide findings and caveats: Roughly linear declines in TCR beta diversity per million T cells occurred with age.

The rearrangement links TRBV9 to TRBJ2-1, with 7 positions matching TRBD2. The source is a man aged 60-69 years in good health. Sequenced input: blood. The CDR3 loop is CASSTLAGTNNEQFF. CDR3 bases: TGTGCCAGCAGCACTCTTGCCGGGACTAACAATGAGCAGTTCTTC. The full variable domain, rest sourced from reference TRBV9 and TRBJ2-1, is DSGVTQTPKHLITATGQRVTLRCSPRSGDLSVYWYQQSLDQGLQFLIQYYNGEERAKGNILERFSAQQFPDLHSELNLSSLELGDSALYFCASSTLAGTNNEQFFGPGTRLTVL.